This TCR beta chain was captured by sequencing in a study of CD8 T cells in ankylosing spondylitis. Regarding this clonotype: The antigen is unknown.

5'-RACE, quantitative and with molecular barcodes, yielded the TCR beta libraries. TCRdb analysed the 5' RACE reads with MiXCR anew, one entry per CDR3 protein. The data show some 87,000 distinct CDR3 sequences, about 9.1% seen once. With V trimmed by 4 bases and J by 1 base, 3 bases remained unmatched. Germline V gene lookup returns CDR1 SGHTA and CDR2 FQGNSA. The CDR3 covers 14 residues. Study outcomes and limitations: Several of the motif variants were reported before in synovial fluid and blood from reactive arthritis. Reportedly, disease-linked clones are significantly enriched in ankylosing spondylitis patients' matched synovial fluid.

The receptor was derived from a male donor with ankylosing spondylitis or in good health (not recorded which). The sequencing sample was made of blood, either unsorted or a sorted T cell fraction (not recorded which). V is TRBV7-2 and J is TRBJ2-5; 7 nucleotides match TRBD1. DNA of the CDR3: TGTGCCAGCAGCTCAAGGACAGGCCAAGAGACCCAGTACTTC. This codes for CASSSRTGQETQYF.